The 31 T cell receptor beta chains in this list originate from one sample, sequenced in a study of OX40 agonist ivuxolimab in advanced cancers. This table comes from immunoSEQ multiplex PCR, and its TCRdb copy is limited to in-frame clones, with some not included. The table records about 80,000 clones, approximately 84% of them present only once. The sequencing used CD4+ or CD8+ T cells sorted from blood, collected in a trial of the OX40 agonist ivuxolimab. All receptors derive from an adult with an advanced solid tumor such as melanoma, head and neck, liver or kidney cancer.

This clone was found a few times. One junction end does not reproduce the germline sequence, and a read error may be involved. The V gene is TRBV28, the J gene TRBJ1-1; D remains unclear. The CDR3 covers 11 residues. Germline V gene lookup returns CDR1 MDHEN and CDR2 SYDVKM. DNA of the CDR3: TGTGCCAGCAGTTTACTCACTGAGGCTTTCTTT. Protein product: CASSLLTEAFF. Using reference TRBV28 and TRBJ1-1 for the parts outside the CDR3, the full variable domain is DVKVTQSSRYLVKRTGEKVFLECVQDMDHENMFWYRQDPGLGLRLIYFSYDVKMKEKGDIPEGYSVSREKKERFSLILESASTNQTSMYLCASSLLTEAFFGQGTRLTVV.

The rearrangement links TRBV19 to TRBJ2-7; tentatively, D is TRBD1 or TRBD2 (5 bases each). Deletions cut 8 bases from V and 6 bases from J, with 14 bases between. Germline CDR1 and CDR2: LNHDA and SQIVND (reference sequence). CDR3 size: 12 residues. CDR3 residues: CASGDGVGEQYF. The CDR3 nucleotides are TGTGCCAGTGGGGACGGAGTCGGCGAGCAGTACTTC.

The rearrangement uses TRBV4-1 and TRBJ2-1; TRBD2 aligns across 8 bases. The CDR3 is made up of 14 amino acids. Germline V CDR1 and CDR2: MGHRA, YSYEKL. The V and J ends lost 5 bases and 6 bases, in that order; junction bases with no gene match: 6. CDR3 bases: TGCGCCAGCAGCTGGGCAGGGACTAGCAATGAGCAGTTCTTC. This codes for CASSWAGTSNEQFF.

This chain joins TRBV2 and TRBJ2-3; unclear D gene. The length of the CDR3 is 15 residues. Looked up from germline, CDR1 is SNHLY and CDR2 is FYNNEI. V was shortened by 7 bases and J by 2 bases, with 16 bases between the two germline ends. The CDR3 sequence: CASTPLRRDTDTQYF. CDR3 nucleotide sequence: TGTGCCAGCACCCCTCTCAGGCGAGACACAGATACGCAGTATTTT. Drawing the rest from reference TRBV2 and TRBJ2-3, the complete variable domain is EPEVTQTPSHQVTQMGQEVILRCVPISNHLYFYWYRQILGQKVEFLVSFYNNEISEKSEIFDDQFSVERPDGSNFTLKIRSTKLEDSAMYFCASTPLRRDTDTQYFGPGTRLTVL.

CDR3 loop: CASSESRTGGTEAFF. The CDR3 bases are TGCGCCAGCAGTGAGTCCCGGACAGGGGGCACTGAAGCTTTCTTT. The chain carries TRBV10-1 and TRBJ1-1; 10 nucleotides line up with TRBD1. The CDR3 contains 15 residues. The germline V gene has CDR1 WNHNN and CDR2 SYGVQD (reference sequence). V lost 0 bases, J lost 4 bases, and 2 bases stayed unmatched.

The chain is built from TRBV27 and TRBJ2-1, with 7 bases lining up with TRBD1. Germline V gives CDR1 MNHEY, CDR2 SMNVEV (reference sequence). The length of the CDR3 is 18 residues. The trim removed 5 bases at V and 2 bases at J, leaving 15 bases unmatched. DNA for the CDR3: TGTGCCAGCAGTCGGATTCCCAAAAGACAGGGCCCCTACAATGAGCAGTTCTTC. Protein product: CASSRIPKRQGPYNEQFF.

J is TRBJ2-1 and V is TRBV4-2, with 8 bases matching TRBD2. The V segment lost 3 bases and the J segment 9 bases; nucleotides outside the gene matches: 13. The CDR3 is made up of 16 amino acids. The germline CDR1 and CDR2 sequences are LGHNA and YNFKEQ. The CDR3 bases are TGTGCCAGCAGCCAGGGGTTCGGACTAGCTAGCGGTGAGCAGTTCTTC. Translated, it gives CASSQGFGLASGEQFF.

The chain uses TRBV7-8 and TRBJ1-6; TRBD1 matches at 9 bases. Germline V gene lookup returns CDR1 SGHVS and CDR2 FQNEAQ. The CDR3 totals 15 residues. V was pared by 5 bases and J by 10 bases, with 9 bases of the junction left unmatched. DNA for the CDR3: TGTGCCAGCAGCGTAACCGGGACAGGGAACTCACCCCTCCACTTT. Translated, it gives CASSVTGTGNSPLHF.

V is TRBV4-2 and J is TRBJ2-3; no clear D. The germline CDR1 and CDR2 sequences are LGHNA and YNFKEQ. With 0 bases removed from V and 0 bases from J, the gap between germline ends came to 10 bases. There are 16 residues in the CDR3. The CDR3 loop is CASSQEGLISTDTQYF. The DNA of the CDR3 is TGTGCCAGCAGCCAAGAAGGGCTAATTAGCACAGATACGCAGTATTTT.

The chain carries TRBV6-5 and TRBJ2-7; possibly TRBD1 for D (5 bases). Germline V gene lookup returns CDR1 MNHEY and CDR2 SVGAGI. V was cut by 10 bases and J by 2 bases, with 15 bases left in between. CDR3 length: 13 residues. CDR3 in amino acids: CATLRQGTYEQYF. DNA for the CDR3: TGTGCCACCCTCCGCCAGGGAACCTACGAGCAGTACTTC.

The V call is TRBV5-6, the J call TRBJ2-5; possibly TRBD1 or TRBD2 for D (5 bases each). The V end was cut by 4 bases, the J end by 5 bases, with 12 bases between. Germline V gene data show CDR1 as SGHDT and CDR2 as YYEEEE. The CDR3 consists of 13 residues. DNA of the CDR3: TGTGCCAGCAGCCGGGACCCAGGGGAGACCCAGTACTTC. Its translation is CASSRDPGETQYF.

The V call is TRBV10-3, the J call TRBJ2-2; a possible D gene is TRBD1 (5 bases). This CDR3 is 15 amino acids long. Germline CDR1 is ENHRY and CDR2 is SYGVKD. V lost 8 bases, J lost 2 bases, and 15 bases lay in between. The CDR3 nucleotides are TGTGCCATCCACGACAGTTTCAGAAACACCGGGGAGCTGTTTTTT. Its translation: CAIHDSFRNTGELFF.

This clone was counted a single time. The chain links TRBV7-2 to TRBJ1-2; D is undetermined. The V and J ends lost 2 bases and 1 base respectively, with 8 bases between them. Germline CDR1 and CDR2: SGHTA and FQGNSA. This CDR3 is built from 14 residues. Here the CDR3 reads CASSLSEGNYGYTF. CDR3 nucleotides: TGTGCCAGCAGCTTAAGTGAGGGTAACTATGGCTACACCTTC.

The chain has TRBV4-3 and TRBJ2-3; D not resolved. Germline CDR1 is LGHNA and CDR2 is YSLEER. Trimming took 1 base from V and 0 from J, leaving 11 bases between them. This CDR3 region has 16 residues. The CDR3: CASSQAAAPSTDTQYF. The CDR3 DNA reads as TGCGCCAGCAGCCAAGCCGCGGCACCTAGCACAGATACGCAGTATTTT.

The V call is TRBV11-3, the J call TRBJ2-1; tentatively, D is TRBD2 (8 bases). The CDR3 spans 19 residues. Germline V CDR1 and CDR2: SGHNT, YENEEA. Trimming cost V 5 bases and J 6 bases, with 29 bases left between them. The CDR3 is CASSTRDSETGTRGNEQFF. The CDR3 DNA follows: TGTGCCAGCAGCACCAGGGACAGTGAAACCGGGACTAGGGGCAATGAGCAGTTCTTC.

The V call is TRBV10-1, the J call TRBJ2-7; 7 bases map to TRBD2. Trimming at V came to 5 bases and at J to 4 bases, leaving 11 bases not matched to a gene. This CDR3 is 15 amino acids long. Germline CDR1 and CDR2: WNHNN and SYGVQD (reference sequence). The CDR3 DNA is TGCGCCAGCAGTCGAAACCGGGACTACCGATACGAGCAGTACTTC. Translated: CASSRNRDYRYEQYF.

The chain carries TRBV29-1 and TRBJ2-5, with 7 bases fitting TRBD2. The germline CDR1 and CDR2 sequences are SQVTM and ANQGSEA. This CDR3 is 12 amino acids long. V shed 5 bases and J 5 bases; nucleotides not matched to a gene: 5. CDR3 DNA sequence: TGCAGCGTTAAGACTAGCCGGGAGACCCAGTACTTC. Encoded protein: CSVKTSRETQYF.

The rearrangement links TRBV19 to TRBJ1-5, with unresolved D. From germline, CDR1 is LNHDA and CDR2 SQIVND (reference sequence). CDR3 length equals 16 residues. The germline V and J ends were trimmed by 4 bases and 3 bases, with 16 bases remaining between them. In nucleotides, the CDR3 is TGTGCCAGTAGTACTGTGGGGAGAAGCTTCAATCAGCCCCAGCATTTT. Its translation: CASSTVGRSFNQPQHF.

The CDR3 nucleotides are TGTGCCAGCAGCCAAGTCCTTGTCAGGGGGCACCCCTACAATGAGCAGTTCTTC. As protein: CASSQVLVRGHPYNEQFF. This chain uses TRBV4-2 with TRBJ2-1, with 8 bases matching TRBD1. V was pared by 1 base and J by 2 bases, with 10 bases of the junction left unmatched. CDR1 is LGHNA and CDR2 is YNFKEQ in the germline V gene. There are 18 residues in the CDR3.

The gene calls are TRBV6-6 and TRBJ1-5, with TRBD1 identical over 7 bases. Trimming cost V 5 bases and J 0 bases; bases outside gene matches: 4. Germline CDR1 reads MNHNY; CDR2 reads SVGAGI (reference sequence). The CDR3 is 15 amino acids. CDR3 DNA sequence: TGTGCCAGCAGTGTGACAGGGAATAGCAATCAGCCCCAGCATTTT. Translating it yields CASSVTGNSNQPQHF.

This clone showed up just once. CDR3 bases: TGCAGCGTTGAGGGGCTAGCGGGGGGACTCGGTAGCACAGATACGCAGTATTTT. Protein: CSVEGLAGGLGSTDTQYF. The J gene is TRBJ2-3, the V gene TRBV29-1, with 11 bases lining up with TRBD2. The CDR3 length is 18 residues. Germline V lookup: CDR1 SQVTM, CDR2 ANQGSEA. With V trimmed by 3 bases and J by 0 bases, 11 bases remained unmatched.

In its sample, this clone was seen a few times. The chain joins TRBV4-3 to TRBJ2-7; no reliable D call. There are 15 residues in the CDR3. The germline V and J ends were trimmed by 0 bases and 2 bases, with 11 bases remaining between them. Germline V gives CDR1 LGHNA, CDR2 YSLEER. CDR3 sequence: CASSQEPGSAYEQYF. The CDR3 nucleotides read TGCGCCAGCAGCCAAGAACCGGGCTCGGCCTACGAGCAGTACTTC.

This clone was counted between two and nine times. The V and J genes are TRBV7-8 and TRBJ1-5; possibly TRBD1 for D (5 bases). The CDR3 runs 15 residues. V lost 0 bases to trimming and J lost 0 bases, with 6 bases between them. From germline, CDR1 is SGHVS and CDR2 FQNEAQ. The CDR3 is CASSLAGDSNQPQHF. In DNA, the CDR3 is TGTGCCAGCAGCTTAGCAGGGGATAGCAATCAGCCCCAGCATTTT.

The CDR3 region is CASSLSRISYEQYF. DNA of the CDR3: TGTGCCAGCAGCTTAAGTAGGATCTCCTACGAGCAGTACTTC. The chain uses TRBV13 and TRBJ2-7; D gene uncertain. The V gene lost 2 bases and the J gene lost 0 bases, with 8 bases spanning the gap. The CDR3 runs to 14 residues. Looked up from germline, CDR1 is PRHDT and CDR2 is FYEKMQ (reference sequence).

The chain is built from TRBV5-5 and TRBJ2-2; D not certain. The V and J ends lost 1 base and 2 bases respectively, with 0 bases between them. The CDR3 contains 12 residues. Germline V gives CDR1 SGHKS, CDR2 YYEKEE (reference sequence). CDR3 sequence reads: CASSLNTGELFF. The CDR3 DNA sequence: TGTGCCAGCAGCTTGAACACCGGGGAGCTGTTTTTT.

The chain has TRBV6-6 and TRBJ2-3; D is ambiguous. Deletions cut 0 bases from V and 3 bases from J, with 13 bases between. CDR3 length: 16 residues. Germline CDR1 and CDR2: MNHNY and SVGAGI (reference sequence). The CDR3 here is CASSYSLEGITDTQYF. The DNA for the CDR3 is TGTGCCAGCAGTTACTCGTTGGAAGGGATAACAGATACGCAGTATTTT.

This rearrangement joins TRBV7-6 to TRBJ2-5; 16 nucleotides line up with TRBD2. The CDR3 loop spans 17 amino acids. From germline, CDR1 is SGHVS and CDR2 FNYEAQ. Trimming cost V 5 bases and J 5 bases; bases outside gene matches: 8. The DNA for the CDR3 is TGTGCCAGCAGCCCAGGGACTAGCGGGAGGGAGTGGGAGACCCAGTACTTC. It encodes CASSPGTSGREWETQYF.

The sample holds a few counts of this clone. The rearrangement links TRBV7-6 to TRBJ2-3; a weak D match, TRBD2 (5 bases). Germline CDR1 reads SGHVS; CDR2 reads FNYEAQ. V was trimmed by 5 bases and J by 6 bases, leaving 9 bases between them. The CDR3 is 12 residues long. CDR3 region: CASSHGLDTQYF. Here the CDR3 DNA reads TGTGCCAGCAGCCACGGACTTGATACGCAGTATTTT.

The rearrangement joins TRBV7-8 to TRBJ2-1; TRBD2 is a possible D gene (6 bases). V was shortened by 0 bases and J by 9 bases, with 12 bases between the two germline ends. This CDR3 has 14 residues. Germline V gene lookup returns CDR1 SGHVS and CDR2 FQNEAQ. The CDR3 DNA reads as TGTGCCAGCAGCTTAGCGCGCGGGGTGGTTGAGCAGTTCTTC. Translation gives CASSLARGVVEQFF.

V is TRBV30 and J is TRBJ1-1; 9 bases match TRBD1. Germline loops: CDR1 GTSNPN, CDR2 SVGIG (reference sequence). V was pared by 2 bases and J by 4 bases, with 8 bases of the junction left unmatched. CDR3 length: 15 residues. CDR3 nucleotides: TGTGCCTGGAGTAGTTTTGGACAGGGGCCCACTGAAGCTTTCTTT. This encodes CAWSSFGQGPTEAFF.

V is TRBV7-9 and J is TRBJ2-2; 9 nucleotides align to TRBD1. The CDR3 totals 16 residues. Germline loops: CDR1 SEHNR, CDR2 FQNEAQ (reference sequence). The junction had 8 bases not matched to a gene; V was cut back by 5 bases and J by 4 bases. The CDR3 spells CASSNLDRGGTGELFF. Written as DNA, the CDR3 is TGTGCCAGCAGCAACTTGGACAGGGGAGGCACCGGGGAGCTGTTTTTT.